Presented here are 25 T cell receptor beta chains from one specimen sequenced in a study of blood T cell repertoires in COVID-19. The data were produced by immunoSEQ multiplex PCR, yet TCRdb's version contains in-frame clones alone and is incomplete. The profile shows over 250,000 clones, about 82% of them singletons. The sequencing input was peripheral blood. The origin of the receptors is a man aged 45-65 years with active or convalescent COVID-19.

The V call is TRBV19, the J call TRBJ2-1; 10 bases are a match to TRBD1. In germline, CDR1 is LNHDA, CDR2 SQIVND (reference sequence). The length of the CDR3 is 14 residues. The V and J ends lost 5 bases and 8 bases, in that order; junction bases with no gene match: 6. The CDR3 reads CASSRDRGFYEQFF. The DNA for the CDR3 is TGTGCCAGTAGTCGGGACAGGGGTTTTTATGAGCAGTTCTTC.

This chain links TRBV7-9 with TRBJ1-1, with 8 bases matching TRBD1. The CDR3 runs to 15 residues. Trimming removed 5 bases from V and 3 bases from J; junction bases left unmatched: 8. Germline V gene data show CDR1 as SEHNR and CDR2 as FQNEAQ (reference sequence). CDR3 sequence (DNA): TGTGCCAGCAGCGGATCGACAGGGGACGACACTGAAGCTTTCTTT. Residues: CASSGSTGDDTEAFF.

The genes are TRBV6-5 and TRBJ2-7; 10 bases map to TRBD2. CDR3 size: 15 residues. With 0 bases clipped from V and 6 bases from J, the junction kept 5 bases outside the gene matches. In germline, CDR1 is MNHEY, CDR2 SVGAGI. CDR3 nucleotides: TGTGCCAGCAGTTACTCGGGGTCTAGCGGGAGCGAGCAGTACTTC. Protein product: CASSYSGSSGSEQYF.

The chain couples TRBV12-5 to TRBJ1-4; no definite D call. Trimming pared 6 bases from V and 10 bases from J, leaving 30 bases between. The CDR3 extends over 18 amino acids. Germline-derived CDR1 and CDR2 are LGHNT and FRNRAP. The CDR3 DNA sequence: TGTGCTAGTGGGTACTCGATCGCCGCCCAGGTAACCGGAGGAAAACTGTTTTTT. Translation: CASGYSIAAQVTGGKLFF.

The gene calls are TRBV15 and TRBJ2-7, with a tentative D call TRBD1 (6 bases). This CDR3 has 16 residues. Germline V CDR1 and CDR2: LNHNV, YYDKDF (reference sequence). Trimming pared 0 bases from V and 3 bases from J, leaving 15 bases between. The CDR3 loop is CATSRDHSPTGYEQYF. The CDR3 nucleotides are TGTGCCACCAGCAGAGATCATTCTCCGACAGGCTACGAGCAGTACTTC.

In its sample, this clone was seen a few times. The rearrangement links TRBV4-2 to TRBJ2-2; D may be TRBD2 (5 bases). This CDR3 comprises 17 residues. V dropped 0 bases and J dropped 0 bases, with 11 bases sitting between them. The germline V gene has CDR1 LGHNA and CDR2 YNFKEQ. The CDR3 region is CASSQELVYTNTGELFF. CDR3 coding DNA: TGTGCCAGCAGCCAAGAACTAGTATATACGAACACCGGGGAGCTGTTTTTT.

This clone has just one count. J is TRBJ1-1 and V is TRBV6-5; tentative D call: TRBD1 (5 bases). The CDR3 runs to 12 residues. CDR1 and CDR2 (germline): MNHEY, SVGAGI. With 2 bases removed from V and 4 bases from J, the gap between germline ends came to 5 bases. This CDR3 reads CASSYGATEAFF. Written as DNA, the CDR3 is TGTGCCAGCAGTTACGGGGCCACTGAAGCTTTCTTT.

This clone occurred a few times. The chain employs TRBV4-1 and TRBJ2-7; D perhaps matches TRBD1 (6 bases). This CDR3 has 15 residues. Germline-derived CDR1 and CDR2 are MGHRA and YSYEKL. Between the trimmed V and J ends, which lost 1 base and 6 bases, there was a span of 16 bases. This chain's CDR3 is CASSQAGVRSAEQYF. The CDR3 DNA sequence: TGCGCCAGCAGCCAAGCAGGGGTACGTTCGGCCGAGCAGTACTTC.

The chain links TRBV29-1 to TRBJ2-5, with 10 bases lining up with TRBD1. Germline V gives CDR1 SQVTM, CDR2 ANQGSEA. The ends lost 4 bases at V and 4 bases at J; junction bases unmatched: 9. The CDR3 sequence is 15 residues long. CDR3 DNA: TGCAGCGTTGGGCGAGACAGGGGGCCTGGAGAGACCCAGTACTTC. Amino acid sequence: CSVGRDRGPGETQYF. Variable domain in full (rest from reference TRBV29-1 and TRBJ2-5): SAVISQKPSRDICQRGTSLTIQCQVDSQVTMMFWYRQQPGQSLTLIATANQGSEATYESGFVIDKFPISRPNLTFSTLTVSNMSPEDSSIYLCSVGRDRGPGETQYFGPGTRLLVL.

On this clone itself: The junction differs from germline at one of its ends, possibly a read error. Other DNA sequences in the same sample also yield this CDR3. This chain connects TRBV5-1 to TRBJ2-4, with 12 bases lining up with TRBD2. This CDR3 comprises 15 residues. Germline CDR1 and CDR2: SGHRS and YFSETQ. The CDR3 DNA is TGCGCCAGCAGCCCAGGACTAGCGGGACTGAACATTCAGTATTTC. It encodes CASSPGLAGLNIQYF.

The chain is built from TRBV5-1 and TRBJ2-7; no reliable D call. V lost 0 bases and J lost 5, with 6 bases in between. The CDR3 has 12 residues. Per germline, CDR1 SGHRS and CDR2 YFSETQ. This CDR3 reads CASSLAANEQYF. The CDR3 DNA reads TGCGCCAGCAGCTTGGCCGCGAACGAGCAGTACTTC.

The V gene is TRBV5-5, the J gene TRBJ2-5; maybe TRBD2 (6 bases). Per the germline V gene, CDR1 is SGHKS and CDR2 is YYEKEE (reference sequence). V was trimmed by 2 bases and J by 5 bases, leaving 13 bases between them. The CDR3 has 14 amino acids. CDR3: CASSFGTGRETQYF. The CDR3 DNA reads TGTGCCAGCAGCTTCGGGACTGGGCGGGAGACCCAGTACTTC. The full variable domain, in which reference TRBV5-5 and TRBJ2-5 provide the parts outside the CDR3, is DAGVTQSPTHLIKTRGQQVTLRCSPISGHKSVSWYQQVLGQGPQFIFQYYEKEERGRGNFPDRFSARQFPNYSSELNVNALLLGDSALYLCASSFGTGRETQYFGPGTRLLVL.

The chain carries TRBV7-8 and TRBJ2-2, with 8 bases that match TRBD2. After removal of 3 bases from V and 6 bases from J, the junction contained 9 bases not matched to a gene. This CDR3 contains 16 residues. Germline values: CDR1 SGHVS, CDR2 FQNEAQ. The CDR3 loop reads CASSLTSGSSSGELFF. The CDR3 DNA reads TGTGCCAGCAGCTTGACGAGCGGGAGTTCGTCCGGGGAGCTGTTTTTT.

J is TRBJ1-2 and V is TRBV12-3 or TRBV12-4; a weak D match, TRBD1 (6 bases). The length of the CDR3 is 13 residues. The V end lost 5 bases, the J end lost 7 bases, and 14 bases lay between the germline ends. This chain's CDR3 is CASSPDRGGGYTF. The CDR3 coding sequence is TGTGCCAGCAGTCCGGACCGAGGGGGTGGCTACACCTTC.

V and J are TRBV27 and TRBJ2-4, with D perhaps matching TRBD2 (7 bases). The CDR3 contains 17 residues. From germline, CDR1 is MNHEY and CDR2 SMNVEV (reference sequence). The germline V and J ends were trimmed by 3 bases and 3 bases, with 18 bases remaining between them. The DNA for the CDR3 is TGTGCCAGCAGTTTCTTGGGGGGGGGCCGGGGCAAAAACATTCAGTACTTC. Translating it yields CASSFLGGGRGKNIQYF.

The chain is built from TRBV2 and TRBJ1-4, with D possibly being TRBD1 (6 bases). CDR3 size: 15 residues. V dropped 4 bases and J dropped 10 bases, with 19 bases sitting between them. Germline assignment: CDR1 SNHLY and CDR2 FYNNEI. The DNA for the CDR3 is TGTGCCAGCAGTGGGTCGGGGGGGACAATCGGAAAACTGTTTTTT. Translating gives CASSGSGGTIGKLFF.

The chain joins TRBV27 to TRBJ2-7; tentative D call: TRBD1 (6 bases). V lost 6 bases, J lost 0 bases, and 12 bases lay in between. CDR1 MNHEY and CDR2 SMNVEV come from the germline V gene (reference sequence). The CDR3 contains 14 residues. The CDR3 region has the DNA TGTGCCAGCAGGGTACTAGGGGGCTCCTACGAGCAGTACTTC. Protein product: CASRVLGGSYEQYF.

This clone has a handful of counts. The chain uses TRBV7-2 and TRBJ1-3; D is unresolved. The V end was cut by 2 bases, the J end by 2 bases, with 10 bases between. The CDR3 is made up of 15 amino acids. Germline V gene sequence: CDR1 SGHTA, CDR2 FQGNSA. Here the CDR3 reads CASSLIYGTGNTIYF. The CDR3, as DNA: TGTGCCAGCAGCTTAATATACGGGACTGGAAACACCATATATTTT.

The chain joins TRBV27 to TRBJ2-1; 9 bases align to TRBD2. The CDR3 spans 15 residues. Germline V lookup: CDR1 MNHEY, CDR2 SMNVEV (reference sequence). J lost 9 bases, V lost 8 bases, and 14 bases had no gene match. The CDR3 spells CASRSSGVTPREQFF. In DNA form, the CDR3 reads TGTGCCAGCCGATCTAGCGGGGTAACCCCACGTGAGCAGTTCTTC.

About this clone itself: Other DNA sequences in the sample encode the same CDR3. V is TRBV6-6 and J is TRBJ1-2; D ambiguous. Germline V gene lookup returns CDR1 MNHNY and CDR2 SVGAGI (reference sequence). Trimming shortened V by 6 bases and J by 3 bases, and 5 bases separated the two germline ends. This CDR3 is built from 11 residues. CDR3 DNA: TGTGCCAGCAGCTCCGACTATGGCTACACCTTC. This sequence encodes CASSSDYGYTF.

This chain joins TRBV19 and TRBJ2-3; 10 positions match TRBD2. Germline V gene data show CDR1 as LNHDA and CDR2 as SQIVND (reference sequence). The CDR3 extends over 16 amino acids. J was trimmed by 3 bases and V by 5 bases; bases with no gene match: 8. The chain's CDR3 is CASSRSTSGITDTQYF. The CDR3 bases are TGTGCCAGTAGTCGTTCCACTAGCGGGATAACAGATACGCAGTATTTT. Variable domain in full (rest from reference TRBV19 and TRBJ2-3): DGGITQSPKYLFRKEGQNVTLSCEQNLNHDAMYWYRQDPGQGLRLIYYSQIVNDFQKGDIAEGYSVSREKKESFPLTVTSAQKNPTAFYLCASSRSTSGITDTQYFGPGTRLTVL.

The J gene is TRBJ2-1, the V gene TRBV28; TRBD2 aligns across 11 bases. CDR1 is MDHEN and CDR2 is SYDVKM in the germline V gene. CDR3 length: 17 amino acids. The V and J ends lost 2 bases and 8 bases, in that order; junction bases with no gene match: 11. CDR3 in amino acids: CASSLVFGSSGRHEQFF. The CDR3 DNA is TGTGCCAGCAGTTTAGTATTTGGGTCTAGCGGGAGGCATGAGCAGTTCTTC.

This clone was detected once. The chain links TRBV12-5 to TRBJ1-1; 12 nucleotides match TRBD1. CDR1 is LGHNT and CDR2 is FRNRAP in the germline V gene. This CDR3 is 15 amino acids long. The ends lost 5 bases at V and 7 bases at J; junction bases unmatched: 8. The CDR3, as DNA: TGTGCTAGTGGTGCCGGGACAGGGGGCGTGAATGAAGCTTTCTTT. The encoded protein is CASGAGTGGVNEAFF.

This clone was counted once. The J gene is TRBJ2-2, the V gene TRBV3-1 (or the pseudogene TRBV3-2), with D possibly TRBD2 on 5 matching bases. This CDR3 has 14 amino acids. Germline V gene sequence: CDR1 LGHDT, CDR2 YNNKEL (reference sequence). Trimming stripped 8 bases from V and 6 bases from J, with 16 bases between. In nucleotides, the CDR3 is TGTGCCAGCCTAGCTCAGTCACCCCCCGGGGAGCTGTTTTTT. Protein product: CASLAQSPPGELFF.

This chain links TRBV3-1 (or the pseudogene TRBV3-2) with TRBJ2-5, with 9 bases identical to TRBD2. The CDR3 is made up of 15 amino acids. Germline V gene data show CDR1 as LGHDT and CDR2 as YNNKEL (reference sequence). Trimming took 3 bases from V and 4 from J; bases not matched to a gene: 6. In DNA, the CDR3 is TGTGCCAGCAGCCACAGTAGCGGGAGCCTAGAGACCCAGTACTTC. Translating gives CASSHSSGSLETQYF.